Listed below are T cell receptor beta chains from one sample, sequenced in a study of early T cells in non-severe SARS-CoV-2 infection. TCRdb re-derived calls from the 5' RACE reads in MiXCR, one entry per CDR3 protein. The table has 86,000 or so distinct CDR3 sequences, approximately 6% seen once. The sequenced material came from whole blood. The origin of the receptors is an adult who was a healthcare worker with PCR-confirmed SARS-CoV-2 infection or an uninfected control (not recorded which). Each CDR3 is given with its conserved first and last residue. Fields, in order: D gene, clone size, J gene, CDR3 length, V gene, CDR3 DNA, CDR3 protein. The D gene is left open where the match is weak. Clone size is shown for a subset of rows, as once, few, many or a class of expanded clone.

D gene: NA; clone size: many; J gene: TRBJ2-7; CDR3 length: 17; V gene: TRBV7-6; CDR3 DNA: TGTGCCAGCAGCTTCTCAGCCGACGGGCTGTCACAGGCCGAGCAGTACTTC; CDR3 protein: CASSFSADGLSQAEQYF
D gene: NA; clone size: many; J gene: TRBJ2-3; CDR3 length: 15; V gene: TRBV3-1; CDR3 DNA: TGTGCCAGCAGCCAAGTGCCAGTAAACACAGATACGCAGTATTTT; CDR3 protein: CASSQVPVNTDTQYF
D gene: NA; clone size: many; J gene: TRBJ2-1; CDR3 length: 14; V gene: TRBV6-1; CDR3 DNA: TGTGCCAGCAGTGAAGTGGGGGGTTACAATGAGCAGTTCTTC; CDR3 protein: CASSEVGGYNEQFF
D gene: TRBD2; clone size: NA; J gene: TRBJ2-2; CDR3 length: 15; V gene: TRBV12-3/TRBV12-4; CDR3 DNA: TGTGCCAGCAGGATAGCGGGGGGTAGCACCGGGGAGCTGTTTTTT; CDR3 protein: CASRIAGGSTGELFF
D gene: NA; clone size: many; J gene: TRBJ1-6; CDR3 length: 15; V gene: TRBV12-3/TRBV12-4; CDR3 DNA: TGTGCCAGCACTCGACAAGGGTTCCCCAATTCACCCCTCCACTTT; CDR3 protein: CASTRQGFPNSPLHF
D gene: NA; clone size: many; J gene: TRBJ2-2; CDR3 length: 15; V gene: TRBV5-4; CDR3 DNA: TGTGCCAGCAGGGGCGGGACAACGAACACCGGGGAGCTGTTTTTT; CDR3 protein: CASRGGTTNTGELFF
D gene: NA; clone size: many; J gene: TRBJ1-2; CDR3 length: 12; V gene: TRBV11-2; CDR3 DNA: TGTGCCAGCAGCTCCAGGGGCTATGGCTACACCTTC; CDR3 protein: CASSSRGYGYTF
D gene: NA; clone size: many; J gene: TRBJ1-5; CDR3 length: 13; V gene: TRBV10-1; CDR3 DNA: TGCGCCAGCAGTGAGTCAGGGAACCAGCCCCAGCATTTT; CDR3 protein: CASSESGNQPQHF
D gene: TRBD1; clone size: few; J gene: TRBJ2-5; CDR3 length: 16; V gene: TRBV11-2; CDR3 DNA: TGTGCCAGCAGCCCAAGGGGACAGGGGATCTTGGAGACCCAGTACTTC; CDR3 protein: CASSPRGQGILETQYF
D gene: NA; clone size: few; J gene: TRBJ1-2; CDR3 length: 13; V gene: TRBV9; CDR3 DNA: TGTGCCAGCAGCGACAGCACTAACTATGGCTACACCTTC; CDR3 protein: CASSDSTNYGYTF
D gene: TRBD1; clone size: many; J gene: TRBJ1-2; CDR3 length: 12; V gene: TRBV6-1; CDR3 DNA: TGTGCCAGCAGGGTGGGACAGTATGGCTACACCTTC; CDR3 protein: CASRVGQYGYTF
D gene: NA; clone size: few; J gene: TRBJ2-1; CDR3 length: 14; V gene: TRBV4-3; CDR3 DNA: TGCGCCAGCAGCCAAGACGGAGGTGACAATGAGCAGTTCTTC; CDR3 protein: CASSQDGGDNEQFF
D gene: TRBD1; clone size: many; J gene: TRBJ2-7; CDR3 length: 15; V gene: TRBV6-6; CDR3 DNA: TGTGCCAGCAGTTACTCGACAGGGCAGGACTACGAGCAGTACTTC; CDR3 protein: CASSYSTGQDYEQYF
D gene: TRBD1; clone size: few; J gene: TRBJ2-7; CDR3 length: 13; V gene: TRBV7-2; CDR3 DNA: TGTGCCAGCAACCTGGGACAGATCTACGAGCAGTACTTC; CDR3 protein: CASNLGQIYEQYF
D gene: NA; clone size: many; J gene: TRBJ1-1; CDR3 length: 14; V gene: TRBV18; CDR3 DNA: TGTGCCAGCTCACCACAGGGAATGAACACTGAAGCTTTCTTT; CDR3 protein: CASSPQGMNTEAFF
D gene: TRBD2; clone size: NA; J gene: TRBJ2-3; CDR3 length: 17; V gene: TRBV7-6; CDR3 DNA: TGTGCCAGCAGCCCGGAAGGACTAGCGGGGCACACAGATACGCAGTATTTT; CDR3 protein: CASSPEGLAGHTDTQYF
D gene: TRBD1; clone size: many; J gene: TRBJ2-3; CDR3 length: 16; V gene: TRBV13; CDR3 DNA: TGTGCCAGCAGCTTAAAGGACAGGGCTATAGCAGATACGCAGTATTTT; CDR3 protein: CASSLKDRAIADTQYF
D gene: NA; clone size: NA; J gene: TRBJ2-5; CDR3 length: 13; V gene: TRBV29-1; CDR3 DNA: TGCAGCGTTTCCGGGCCCCTGGGGGAGACCCAGTACTTC; CDR3 protein: CSVSGPLGETQYF
D gene: NA; clone size: few; J gene: TRBJ2-4; CDR3 length: 15; V gene: TRBV28; CDR3 DNA: TGTGCCAGCAGTTACAGTAGCCCGGCCAAAAACATTCAGTACTTC; CDR3 protein: CASSYSSPAKNIQYF
D gene: TRBD1; clone size: many; J gene: TRBJ2-7; CDR3 length: 13; V gene: TRBV30; CDR3 DNA: TGTGCCTGGAGTACACAGGGGCCCTACGAGCAGTACTTC; CDR3 protein: CAWSTQGPYEQYF
D gene: NA; clone size: many; J gene: TRBJ1-1; CDR3 length: 13; V gene: TRBV6-5; CDR3 DNA: TGTGCCAGCAGTTACGGGGGCTTCGGTGAAGCTTTCTTT; CDR3 protein: CASSYGGFGEAFF
D gene: TRBD1; clone size: NA; J gene: TRBJ1-1; CDR3 length: 16; V gene: TRBV5-1; CDR3 DNA: TGCGCCAGCAGCTTGGGACAGGGGAGGGCGAACACTGAAGCTTTCTTT; CDR3 protein: CASSLGQGRANTEAFF
D gene: NA; clone size: many; J gene: TRBJ2-1; CDR3 length: 16; V gene: TRBV20-1; CDR3 DNA: TGCAGTGCTAGACCAAACCAGGGCACCTCCTACAATGAGCAGTTCTTC; CDR3 protein: CSARPNQGTSYNEQFF
D gene: TRBD1; clone size: many; J gene: TRBJ2-5; CDR3 length: 15; V gene: TRBV11-2; CDR3 DNA: TGTGCCAGCAGCTTAGGGGACAGGGACAGAGAGACCCAGTACTTC; CDR3 protein: CASSLGDRDRETQYF
D gene: TRBD1; clone size: few; J gene: TRBJ2-1; CDR3 length: 15; V gene: TRBV15; CDR3 DNA: TGTGCCACCAGCCGGTCTCAGGGGGTCTACAATGAGCAGTTCTTC; CDR3 protein: CATSRSQGVYNEQFF
D gene: TRBD1; clone size: NA; J gene: TRBJ2-1; CDR3 length: 16; V gene: TRBV12-3/TRBV12-4; CDR3 DNA: TGTGCCAGCAGTTTAGCTAGGGTAACAGGGGGCGATGAGCAGTTCTTC; CDR3 protein: CASSLARVTGGDEQFF
D gene: NA; clone size: many; J gene: TRBJ2-3; CDR3 length: 16; V gene: TRBV6-2/TRBV6-3; CDR3 DNA: TGTGCCAGCAGTTACTTTGGGGACCTGAAACTCGGAGAGCAGTATTTT; CDR3 protein: CASSYFGDLKLGEQYF
D gene: NA; clone size: few; J gene: TRBJ2-3; CDR3 length: 13; V gene: TRBV6-5; CDR3 DNA: TGTGCCAGCAGACAAGGGAATAGTGATACGCAGTATTTT; CDR3 protein: CASRQGNSDTQYF
D gene: TRBD2; clone size: many; J gene: TRBJ2-7; CDR3 length: 13; V gene: TRBV7-9; CDR3 DNA: TGTGCCAGCAGCACACTACTAGCGTACGAGCAGTACTTC; CDR3 protein: CASSTLLAYEQYF
D gene: NA; clone size: many; J gene: TRBJ2-7; CDR3 length: 13; V gene: TRBV3-1; CDR3 DNA: TGTGCCAGCAGCCAGGGACTGGGATCCGAGCAGTACTTC; CDR3 protein: CASSQGLGSEQYF
D gene: TRBD1; clone size: many; J gene: TRBJ2-3; CDR3 length: 14; V gene: TRBV5-1; CDR3 DNA: TGCGCCAGCAGGCCGGGACAGGGCACAGATACGCAGTATTTT; CDR3 protein: CASRPGQGTDTQYF
D gene: NA; clone size: NA; J gene: TRBJ2-5; CDR3 length: 13; V gene: TRBV7-2; CDR3 DNA: TGTGCCAGCAGCTTAGCCACATACGAGACCCAGTACTTC; CDR3 protein: CASSLATYETQYF
D gene: NA; clone size: NA; J gene: TRBJ1-1; CDR3 length: 12; V gene: TRBV7-9; CDR3 DNA: TGTGCCAGCAGCTTGTGGCAGGTAGAAGCTTTCTTT; CDR3 protein: CASSLWQVEAFF
D gene: NA; clone size: many; J gene: TRBJ2-7; CDR3 length: 14; V gene: TRBV20-1; CDR3 DNA: TGCAGTGCTAGAGTAATGGGGCCCTCCTACGAGCAGTACTTC; CDR3 protein: CSARVMGPSYEQYF
D gene: NA; clone size: many; J gene: TRBJ2-3; CDR3 length: 15; V gene: TRBV4-3; CDR3 DNA: TGCGCCAGCAGCCAAGCTATGGGACCACACCATACGCAGTATTTT; CDR3 protein: CASSQAMGPHHTQYF
D gene: NA; clone size: many; J gene: TRBJ2-6; CDR3 length: 15; V gene: TRBV7-9; CDR3 DNA: TGTGCCAGCAGCGTACAGGGCTCTGGGGCCAACGTCCTGACTTTC; CDR3 protein: CASSVQGSGANVLTF
D gene: TRBD2; clone size: many; J gene: TRBJ2-1; CDR3 length: 17; V gene: TRBV3-1; CDR3 DNA: TGTGCCAGCAGCCAAGATGAAGCGGGGGGGCCTAACAATGAGCAGTTCTTC; CDR3 protein: CASSQDEAGGPNNEQFF
D gene: NA; clone size: few; J gene: TRBJ1-6; CDR3 length: 14; V gene: TRBV5-4; CDR3 DNA: TGTGCCAGCAGCTTCGGACAGCATAATTCACCCCTCCACTTT; CDR3 protein: CASSFGQHNSPLHF
D gene: NA; clone size: many; J gene: TRBJ2-2; CDR3 length: 15; V gene: TRBV7-6; CDR3 DNA: TGTGCCAGCAGCTTAGCTACAGGACCCTCCGGGGAGCTGTTTTTT; CDR3 protein: CASSLATGPSGELFF
D gene: TRBD1; clone size: NA; J gene: TRBJ1-6; CDR3 length: 15; V gene: TRBV5-1; CDR3 DNA: TGCGCCAGCAGACGGGACAGGAGGGAAAATTCACCCCTCCACTTT; CDR3 protein: CASRRDRRENSPLHF
D gene: NA; clone size: many; J gene: TRBJ1-2; CDR3 length: 16; V gene: TRBV7-2; CDR3 DNA: TGTGCCAGCAGCTTAGTTAACACTATGGGGCTTGCCAGCTACACCTTC; CDR3 protein: CASSLVNTMGLASYTF
D gene: TRBD2; clone size: NA; J gene: TRBJ2-3; CDR3 length: 14; V gene: TRBV5-4; CDR3 DNA: TGTGCCGTCGGGACTAGCGGGAGTCTCGATACGCAGTATTTT; CDR3 protein: CAVGTSGSLDTQYF
D gene: TRBD2; clone size: many; J gene: TRBJ2-3; CDR3 length: 20; V gene: TRBV19; CDR3 DNA: TGTGCCAGTAGTTCAGTCCCCCTGGCGACTAGCTATATCACGAGGGATACGCAGTATTTT; CDR3 protein: CASSSVPLATSYITRDTQYF
D gene: NA; clone size: few; J gene: TRBJ2-7; CDR3 length: 13; V gene: TRBV5-1; CDR3 DNA: TGCGCCAGCAGCTTCGACAGGTCCTACGAGCAGTACTTC; CDR3 protein: CASSFDRSYEQYF
D gene: TRBD1; clone size: few; J gene: TRBJ2-7; CDR3 length: 14; V gene: TRBV28; CDR3 DNA: TGTGCCAGCAGTTTTACAGGGACAGTCTACGAGCAGTACTTC; CDR3 protein: CASSFTGTVYEQYF
D gene: NA; clone size: NA; J gene: TRBJ2-7; CDR3 length: 14; V gene: TRBV6-5; CDR3 DNA: TGTGCCAGCAGTACTAATCGCCGGTCCTACGAGCAGTACTTC; CDR3 protein: CASSTNRRSYEQYF
D gene: NA; clone size: NA; J gene: TRBJ2-6; CDR3 length: 15; V gene: TRBV5-1; CDR3 DNA: TGCGCCAGCAGCTTGTCGCTTAGTGGGGCCAACGTCCTGACTTTC; CDR3 protein: CASSLSLSGANVLTF
D gene: NA; clone size: many; J gene: TRBJ2-1; CDR3 length: 17; V gene: TRBV7-9; CDR3 DNA: TGTGCCAGCAGCTTACAATCGGTAGCTACTTTTCAGAATGAGCAGTTCTTC; CDR3 protein: CASSLQSVATFQNEQFF